The entry below gives a single TCR beta chain sequence along with its context. Its antigen is as yet unknown. One end of the junction fails to match germline, which may point to a read error. Repertoires were generated with immunoSEQ multiplex PCR, while TCRdb's copy carries only in-frame clones and drops some. This table has some 130,000 clones, roughly nine tenths appearing once. The entry originates in a study of T cell responses to AZD1222 COVID-19 vaccine. Study-wide results and caveats: White British ancestry dominated among donors, who included more females, and clonal diversity was possibly underestimated. Just a handful of AZD1222 recipients were seropositive at baseline. Two doses of AZD1222 preceded a rise in Spike-specific TCR breadth and depth.

CDR1 MDHEN and CDR2 SYDVKM come from the germline V gene. The CDR3 covers 13 residues. The origin of this receptor is an adult in good health. This material consisted of peripheral blood, taken on day 0 of AZD1222 vaccination. J is TRBJ2-1 and V is TRBV28, with 13 bases that match TRBD2. CDR3 sequence (DNA): TGTGCCAGCAGGACCGGGACTAGCGGGGAACAGGTCTTC. The encoded protein is CASRTGTSGEQVF.